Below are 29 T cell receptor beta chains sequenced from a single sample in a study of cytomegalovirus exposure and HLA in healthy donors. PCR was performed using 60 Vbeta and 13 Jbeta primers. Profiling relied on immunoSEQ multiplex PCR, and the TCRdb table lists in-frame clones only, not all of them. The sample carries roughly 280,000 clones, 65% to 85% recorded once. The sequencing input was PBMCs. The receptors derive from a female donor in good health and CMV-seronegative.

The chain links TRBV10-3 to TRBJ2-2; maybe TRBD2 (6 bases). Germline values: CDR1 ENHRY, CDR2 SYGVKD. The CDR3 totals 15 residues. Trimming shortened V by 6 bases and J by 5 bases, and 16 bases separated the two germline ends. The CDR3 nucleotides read TGTGCCATCAGAAGAGGGACTCAGGGTACCGGGGAGCTGTTTTTT. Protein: CAIRRGTQGTGELFF.

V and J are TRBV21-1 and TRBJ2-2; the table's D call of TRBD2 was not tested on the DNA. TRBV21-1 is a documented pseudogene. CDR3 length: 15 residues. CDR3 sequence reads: CASTRSGSGTGELFF. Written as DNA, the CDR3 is TGTGCCAGCACCCGAAGCGGGAGTGGCACCGGGGAGCTGTTTTTT.

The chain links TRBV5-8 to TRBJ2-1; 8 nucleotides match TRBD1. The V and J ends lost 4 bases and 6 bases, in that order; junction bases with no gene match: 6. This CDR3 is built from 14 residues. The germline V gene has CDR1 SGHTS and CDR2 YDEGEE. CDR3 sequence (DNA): TGTGCCAGCAGCAAGAGGACAGGGCTCAATGAGCAGTTCTTC. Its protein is CASSKRTGLNEQFF.

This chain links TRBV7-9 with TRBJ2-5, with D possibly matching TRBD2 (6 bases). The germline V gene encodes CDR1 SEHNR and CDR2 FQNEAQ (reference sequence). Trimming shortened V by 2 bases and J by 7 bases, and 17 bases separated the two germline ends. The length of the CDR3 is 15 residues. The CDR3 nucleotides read TGTGCCAGCAGCTTACCGGCCGGCATACTAGCGACCCAGTACTTC. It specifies CASSLPAGILATQYF.

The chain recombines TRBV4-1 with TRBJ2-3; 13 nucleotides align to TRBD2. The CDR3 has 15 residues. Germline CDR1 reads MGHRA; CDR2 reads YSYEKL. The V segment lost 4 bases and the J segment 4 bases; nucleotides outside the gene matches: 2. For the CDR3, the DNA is TGCGCCAGCAGCCCTACTAGCGGGAGGGCAGATACGCAGTATTTT. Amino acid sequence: CASSPTSGRADTQYF.

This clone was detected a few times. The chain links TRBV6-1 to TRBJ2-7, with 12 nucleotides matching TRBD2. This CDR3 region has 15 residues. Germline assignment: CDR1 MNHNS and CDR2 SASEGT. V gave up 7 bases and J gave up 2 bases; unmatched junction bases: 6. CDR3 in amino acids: CASTTRTSGAYEQYF. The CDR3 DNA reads TGTGCCAGCACCACCCGGACTAGCGGGGCCTACGAGCAGTACTTC.

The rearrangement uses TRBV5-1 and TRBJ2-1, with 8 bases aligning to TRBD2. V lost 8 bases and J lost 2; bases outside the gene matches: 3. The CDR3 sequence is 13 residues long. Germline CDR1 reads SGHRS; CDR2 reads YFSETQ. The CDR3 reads CASREGTYNEQFF. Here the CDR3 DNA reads TGCGCCAGTCGGGAGGGCACCTACAATGAGCAGTTCTTC.

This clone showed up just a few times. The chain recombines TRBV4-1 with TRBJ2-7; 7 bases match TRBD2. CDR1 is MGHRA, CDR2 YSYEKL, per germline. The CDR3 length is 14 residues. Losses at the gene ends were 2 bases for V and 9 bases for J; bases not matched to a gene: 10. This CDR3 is CASSQSGGPSGQYF. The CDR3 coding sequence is TGCGCCAGCAGCCAATCGGGGGGACCGTCCGGGCAGTACTTC.

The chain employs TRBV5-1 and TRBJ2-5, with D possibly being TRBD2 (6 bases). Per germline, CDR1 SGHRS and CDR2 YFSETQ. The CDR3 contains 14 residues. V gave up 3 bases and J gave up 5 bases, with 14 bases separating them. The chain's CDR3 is CASSYGSQTETQYF. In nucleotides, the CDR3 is TGCGCCAGCAGCTACGGGAGCCAGACGGAGACCCAGTACTTC.

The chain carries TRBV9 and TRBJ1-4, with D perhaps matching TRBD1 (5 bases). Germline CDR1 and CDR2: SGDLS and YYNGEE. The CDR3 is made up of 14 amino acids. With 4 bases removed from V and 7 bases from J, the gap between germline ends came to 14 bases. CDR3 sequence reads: CASSPRGYGEKLFF. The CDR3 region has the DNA TGTGCCAGCAGCCCACGGGGGTACGGTGAAAAACTGTTTTTT. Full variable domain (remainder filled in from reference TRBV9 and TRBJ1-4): DSGVTQTPKHLITATGQRVTLRCSPRSGDLSVYWYQQSLDQGLQFLIQYYNGEERAKGNILERFSAQQFPDLHSELNLSSLELGDSALYFCASSPRGYGEKLFFGSGTQLSVL.

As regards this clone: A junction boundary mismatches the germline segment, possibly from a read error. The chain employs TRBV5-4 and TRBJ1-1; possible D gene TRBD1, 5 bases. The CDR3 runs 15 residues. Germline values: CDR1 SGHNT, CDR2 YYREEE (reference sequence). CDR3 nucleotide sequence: TGTACCAGCAGCTTAGCGGGGCCCATGAACACTGAAGCTTTCTTT. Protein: CTSSLAGPMNTEAFF.

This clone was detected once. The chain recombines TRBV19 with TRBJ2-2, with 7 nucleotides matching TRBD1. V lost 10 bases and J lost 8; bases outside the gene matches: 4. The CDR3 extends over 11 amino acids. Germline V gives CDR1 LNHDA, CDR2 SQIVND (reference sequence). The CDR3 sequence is CATLQGGELFF. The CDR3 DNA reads TGTGCCACCCTACAGGGGGGGGAGCTGTTTTTT.

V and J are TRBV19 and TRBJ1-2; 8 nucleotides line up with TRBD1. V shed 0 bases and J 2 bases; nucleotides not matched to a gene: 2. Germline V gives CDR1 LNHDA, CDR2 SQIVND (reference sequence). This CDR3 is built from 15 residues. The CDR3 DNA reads TGTGCCAGTAGTATAGAAACAGGGGGGAACTATGGCTACACCTTC. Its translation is CASSIETGGNYGYTF.

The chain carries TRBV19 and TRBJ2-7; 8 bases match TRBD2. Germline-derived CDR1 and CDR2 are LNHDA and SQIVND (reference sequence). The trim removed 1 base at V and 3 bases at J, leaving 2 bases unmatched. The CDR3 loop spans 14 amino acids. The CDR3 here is CASSIATSGYEQYF. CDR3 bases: TGTGCCAGTAGTATAGCAACTAGCGGCTACGAGCAGTACTTC.

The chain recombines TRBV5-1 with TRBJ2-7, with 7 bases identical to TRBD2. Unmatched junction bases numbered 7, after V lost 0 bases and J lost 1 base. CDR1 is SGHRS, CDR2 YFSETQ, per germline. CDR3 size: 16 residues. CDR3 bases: TGCGCCAGCAGCTTGGGGCTAGCGGAGCCTTCCTACGAGCAGTACTTC. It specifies CASSLGLAEPSYEQYF.

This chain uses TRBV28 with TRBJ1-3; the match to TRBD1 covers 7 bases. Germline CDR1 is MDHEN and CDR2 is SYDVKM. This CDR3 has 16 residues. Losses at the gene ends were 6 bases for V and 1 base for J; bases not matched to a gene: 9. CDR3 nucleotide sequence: TGTGCCAGCAGCTATCTCAGGACAGGTTCTGGAAACACCATATATTTT. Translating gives CASSYLRTGSGNTIYF.

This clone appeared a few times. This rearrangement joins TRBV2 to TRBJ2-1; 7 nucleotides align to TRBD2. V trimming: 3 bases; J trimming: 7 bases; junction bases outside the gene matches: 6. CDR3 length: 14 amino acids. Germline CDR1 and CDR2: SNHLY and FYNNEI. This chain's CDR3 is CASSDRGSRNEQFF. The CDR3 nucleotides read TGTGCCAGCAGTGACCGCGGGAGTCGGAATGAGCAGTTCTTC.

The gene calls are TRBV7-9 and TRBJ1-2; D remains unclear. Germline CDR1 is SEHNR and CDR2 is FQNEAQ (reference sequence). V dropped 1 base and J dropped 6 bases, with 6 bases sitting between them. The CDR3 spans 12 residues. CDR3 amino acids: CASSLGLDGYTF. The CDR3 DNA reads TGTGCCAGCAGCTTAGGGCTCGATGGCTACACCTTC.

The chain's CDR3 is CASSPPGGAVGETQYF. In DNA, the CDR3 is TGTGCCAGCAGCCCCCCGGGGGGGGCAGTAGGGGAGACCCAGTACTTC. The chain carries TRBV7-2 and TRBJ2-5, with TRBD2 matching 8 bases. This CDR3 is 16 amino acids long. Germline V lookup: CDR1 SGHTA, CDR2 FQGNSA. V shed 5 bases, J shed 5 bases, and the junction held 13 bases outside the gene matches.

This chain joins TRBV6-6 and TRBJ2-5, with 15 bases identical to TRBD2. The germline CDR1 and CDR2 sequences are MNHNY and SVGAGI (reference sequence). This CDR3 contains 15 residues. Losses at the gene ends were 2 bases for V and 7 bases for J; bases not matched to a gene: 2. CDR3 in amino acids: CASSYRTSGRATQYF. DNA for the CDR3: TGTGCCAGCAGTTACCGGACTAGCGGGAGGGCGACCCAGTACTTC.

The CDR3 sequence is CSVLLDRANGYTF. The CDR3, as DNA: TGCAGCGTACTCTTAGACAGGGCAAATGGCTACACCTTC. The chain links TRBV29-1 to TRBJ1-2, with 7 bases that match TRBD1. There are 13 residues in the CDR3. After removal of 6 bases from V and 6 bases from J, the junction contained 10 bases not matched to a gene. Germline V gene data show CDR1 as SQVTM and CDR2 as ANQGSEA.

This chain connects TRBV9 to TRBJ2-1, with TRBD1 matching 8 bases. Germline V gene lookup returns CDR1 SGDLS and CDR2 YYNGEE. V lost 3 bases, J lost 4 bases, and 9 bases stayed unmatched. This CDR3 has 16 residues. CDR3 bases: TGTGCCAGCAGCGCCCAGACAGGGGATTTATACAATGAGCAGTTCTTC. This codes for CASSAQTGDLYNEQFF.

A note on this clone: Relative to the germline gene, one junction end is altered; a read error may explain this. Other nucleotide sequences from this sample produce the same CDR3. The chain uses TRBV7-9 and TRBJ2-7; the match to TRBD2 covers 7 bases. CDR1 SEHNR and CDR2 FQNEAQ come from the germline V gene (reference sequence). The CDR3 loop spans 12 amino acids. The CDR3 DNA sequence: TGTTCCAGCAGCCCCGGGGGGTATGAGCAGTACTTC. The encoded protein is CSSSPGGYEQYF.

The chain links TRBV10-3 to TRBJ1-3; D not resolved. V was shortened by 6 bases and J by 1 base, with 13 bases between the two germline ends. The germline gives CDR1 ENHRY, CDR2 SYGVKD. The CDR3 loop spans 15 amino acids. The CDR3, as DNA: TGTGCCATCAGCGCCTCGATGACTTCTGGAAACACCATATATTTT. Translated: CAISASMTSGNTIYF.

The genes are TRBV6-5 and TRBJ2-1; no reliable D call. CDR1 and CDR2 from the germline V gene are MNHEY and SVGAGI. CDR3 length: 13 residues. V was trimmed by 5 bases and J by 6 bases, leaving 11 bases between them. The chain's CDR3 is CASSLLLANEQFF. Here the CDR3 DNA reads TGTGCCAGCAGTCTACTACTGGCCAATGAGCAGTTCTTC.

The CDR3 DNA reads TGTGCCTGGAGGGGGGACAGGGGCCGCTCTGGAAACACCATATATTTT. Translation gives CAWRGDRGRSGNTIYF. The chain recombines TRBV30 with TRBJ1-3; TRBD1 matches 10 bases. Per germline, CDR1 GTSNPN and CDR2 SVGIG (reference sequence). The CDR3 loop spans 16 amino acids. V was pared by 3 bases and J by 0 bases, with 5 bases of the junction left unmatched.

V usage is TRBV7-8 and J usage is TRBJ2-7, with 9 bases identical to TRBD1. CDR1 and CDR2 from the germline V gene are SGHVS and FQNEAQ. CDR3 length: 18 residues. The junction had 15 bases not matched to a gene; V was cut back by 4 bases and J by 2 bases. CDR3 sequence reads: CASSSNRPGQGLPYEQYF. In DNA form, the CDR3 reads TGTGCCAGCAGCTCTAACCGACCGGGACAGGGCCTTCCCTACGAGCAGTACTTC.

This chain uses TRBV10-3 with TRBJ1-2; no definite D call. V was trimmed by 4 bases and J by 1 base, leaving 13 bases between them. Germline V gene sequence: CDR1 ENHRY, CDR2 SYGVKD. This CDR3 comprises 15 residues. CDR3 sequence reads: CAISGDLSLNYGYTF. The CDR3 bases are TGTGCCATCAGTGGAGATTTGAGCCTTAACTATGGCTACACCTTC.

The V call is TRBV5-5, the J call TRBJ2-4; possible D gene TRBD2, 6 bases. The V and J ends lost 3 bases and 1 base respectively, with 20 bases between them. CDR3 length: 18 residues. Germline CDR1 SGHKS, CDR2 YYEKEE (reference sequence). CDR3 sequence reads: CASSSSGGKTGAKNIQYF. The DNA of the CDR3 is TGTGCCAGCAGCTCCTCCGGGGGAAAAACTGGGGCCAAAAACATTCAGTACTTC. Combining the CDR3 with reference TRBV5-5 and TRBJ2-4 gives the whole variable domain DAGVTQSPTHLIKTRGQQVTLRCSPISGHKSVSWYQQVLGQGPQFIFQYYEKEERGRGNFPDRFSARQFPNYSSELNVNALLLGDSALYLCASSSSGGKTGAKNIQYFGAGTRLSVL.